The source of this TCR beta chain is a study of blood T cell repertoires in COVID-19. There are 16 residues in the CDR3. After removal of 6 bases from V and 3 bases from J, the junction contained 12 bases not matched to a gene. The germline V gene encodes CDR1 MDHEN and CDR2 SYDVKM. This table comes from immunoSEQ multiplex PCR, and its TCRdb copy is limited to in-frame clones, with some not included. Counted here are 100,000 to 120,000 clones, around 81% occurring once; the ten biggest clones make up just over 4%. The sequenced sample was peripheral blood. The clonotype was recovered from a woman in her 70s with acute or convalescent COVID-19. The gene calls are TRBV28 and TRBJ1-2; 8 nucleotides line up with TRBD1. CDR3 sequence reads: CASRYMDRVTDYGYTF. CDR3 in DNA: TGTGCCAGCAGGTACATGGACAGGGTGACGGACTATGGCTACACCTTC.